This T cell receptor beta chain is from a study of response to subunit inactivated influenza vaccine (dated by TCRdb to 2017 to 2018). With regard to the full study: To follow how T cells responded to a trivalent subunit inactivated influenza vaccine, the researchers relied on deep quantitative profiling of the T cell receptor repertoire.

The library was built by means of RT-PCR. The sequencing machine was an Illumina HiSeq 2500. TCRdb handled the public reads itself, with Q25 trimming in fastp and clone calling in MiXCR, and kept productive beta chains. Rows merge per CDR3 protein into single entries with the most common DNA and genes. The sample data list about 530,000 distinct CDR3 sequences, and roughly 13% of these were observed just once. The ten top clones hold about 12% of the sample. As for this clonotype: This clone's antigen is unknown. No per-base quality is available; no much larger clone lies one base away.

Study-wide conclusions, independent of this receptor: The authors proposed that each seasonal influenza vaccination may bring in only a limited number of new T cells.

From cysteine to phenylalanine, the CDR3 is 14 amino acids long. This entry keeps only the CDR3 DNA: 42 bases, framed from base 1. Sequences SGHVS (CDR1) and FNYEAQ (CDR2) are obtained from the germline V gene. Trimming removed 3 bases from V and 5 bases from J; the gene matches leave 3 bases unexplained. The time point label corresponds to: approximately 47 days after influenza vaccine administration. Sequencing was performed on PBMCs from blood, taken 35 to 45 days after vaccination. This chain is built from TRBV7-6 and TRBJ2-2, with 7 bases in between that match TRBD1. The sequence came from a man aged 50-59 years who received an inactivated influenza vaccine. Donor details come from another sample of the same person, matched by shared clones. The DNA reads as follows: TGTGCCAGCAGCTTCCGACAGGGAACCGGGGAGCTGTTTTTT. This is translated as CASSFRQGTGELFF. The reference TRBV7-6 and TRBJ2-2 proteins fill in what lies around the CDR3, so the full variable domain reads GAGVSQSPRYKVTKRGQDVALRCDPISGHVSLYWYRQALGQGPEFLTYFNYEAQQDKSGLPNDRFSAERPEGSISTLTIQRTEQRDSAMYRCASSFRQGTGELFFGEGSRLTVL.